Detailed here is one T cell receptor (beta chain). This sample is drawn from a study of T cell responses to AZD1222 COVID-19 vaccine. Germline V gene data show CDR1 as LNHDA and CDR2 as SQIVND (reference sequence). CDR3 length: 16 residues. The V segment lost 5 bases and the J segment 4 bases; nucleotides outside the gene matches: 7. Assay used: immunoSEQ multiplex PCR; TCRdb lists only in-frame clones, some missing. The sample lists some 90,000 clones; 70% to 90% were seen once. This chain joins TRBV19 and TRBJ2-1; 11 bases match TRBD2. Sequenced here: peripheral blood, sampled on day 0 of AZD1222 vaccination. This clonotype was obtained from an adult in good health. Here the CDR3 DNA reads TGTGCCAGTAGTCCTTTTAGCGGGAGGGGTTACAATGAGCAGTTCTTC. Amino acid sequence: CASSPFSGRGYNEQFF. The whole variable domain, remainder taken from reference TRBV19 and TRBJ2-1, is DGGITQSPKYLFRKEGQNVTLSCEQNLNHDAMYWYRQDPGQGLRLIYYSQIVNDFQKGDIAEGYSVSREKKESFPLTVTSAQKNPTAFYLCASSPFSGRGYNEQFFGPGTRLTVL.